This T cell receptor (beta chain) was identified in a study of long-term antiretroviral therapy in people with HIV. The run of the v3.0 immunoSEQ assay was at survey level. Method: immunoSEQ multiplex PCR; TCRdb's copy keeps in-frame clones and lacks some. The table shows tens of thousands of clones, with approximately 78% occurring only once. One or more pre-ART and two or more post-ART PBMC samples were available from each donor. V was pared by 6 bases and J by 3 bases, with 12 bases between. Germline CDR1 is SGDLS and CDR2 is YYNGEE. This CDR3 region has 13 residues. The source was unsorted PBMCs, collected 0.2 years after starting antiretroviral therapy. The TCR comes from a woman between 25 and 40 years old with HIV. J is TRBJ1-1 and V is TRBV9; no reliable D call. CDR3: CASTSGSYTEAFF. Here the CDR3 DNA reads TGTGCCAGCACCTCAGGTTCATACACTGAAGCTTTCTTT.